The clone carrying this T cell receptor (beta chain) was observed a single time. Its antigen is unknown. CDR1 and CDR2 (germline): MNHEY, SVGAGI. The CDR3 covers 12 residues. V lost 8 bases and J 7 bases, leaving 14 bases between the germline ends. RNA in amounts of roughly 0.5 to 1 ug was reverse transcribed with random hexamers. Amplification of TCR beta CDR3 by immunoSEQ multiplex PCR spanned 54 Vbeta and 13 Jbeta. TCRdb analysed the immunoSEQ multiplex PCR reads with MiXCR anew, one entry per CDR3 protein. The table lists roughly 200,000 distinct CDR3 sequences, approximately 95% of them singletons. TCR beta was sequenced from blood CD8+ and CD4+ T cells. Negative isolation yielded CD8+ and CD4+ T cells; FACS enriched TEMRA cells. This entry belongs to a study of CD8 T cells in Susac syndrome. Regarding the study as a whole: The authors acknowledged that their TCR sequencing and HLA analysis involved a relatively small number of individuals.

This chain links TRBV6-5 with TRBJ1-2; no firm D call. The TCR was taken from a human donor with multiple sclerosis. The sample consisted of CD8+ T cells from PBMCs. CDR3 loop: CASPYPFRGYTF. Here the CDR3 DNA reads TGTGCCAGCCCCTACCCCTTCCGTGGCTACACCTTC.